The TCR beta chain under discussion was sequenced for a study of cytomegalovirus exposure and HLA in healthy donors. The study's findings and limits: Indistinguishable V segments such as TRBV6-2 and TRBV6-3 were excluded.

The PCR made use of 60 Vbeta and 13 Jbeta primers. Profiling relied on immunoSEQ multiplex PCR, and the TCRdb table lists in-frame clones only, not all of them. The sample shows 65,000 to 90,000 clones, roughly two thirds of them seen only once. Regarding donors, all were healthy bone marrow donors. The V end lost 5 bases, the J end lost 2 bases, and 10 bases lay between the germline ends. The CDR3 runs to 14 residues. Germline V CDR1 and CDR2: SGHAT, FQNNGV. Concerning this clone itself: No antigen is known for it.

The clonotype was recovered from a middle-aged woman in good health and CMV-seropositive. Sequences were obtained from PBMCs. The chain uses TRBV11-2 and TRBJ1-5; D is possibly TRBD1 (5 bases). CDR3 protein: CASSDSLGNQPQHF. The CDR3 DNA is TGTGCCAGCAGCGACAGTTTAGGCAATCAGCCCCAGCATTTT.